This T cell receptor (beta chain) came from a study of T cell responses to AZD1222 COVID-19 vaccine. TCRdb's copy holds only in-frame clones and misses some; the assay was immunoSEQ multiplex PCR. The table records over 100,000 clones, just over 90% of them present only once. Worth noting for this clone: No antigen is known for it.

Study-wide points: Sampling captured repertoires only after the peak T cell response.

The material was peripheral blood, obtained 28 days after the second AZD1222 dose. The clonotype comes from an adult who received the AZD1222 COVID-19 vaccine.

CDR3 coding DNA: TGTGCCAGTACTTTCGCCAGAAACTATGGCTACACCTTC. Translation: CASTFARNYGYTF. The chain is built from TRBV19 and TRBJ1-2; D uncertain. The V and J ends lost 7 bases and 2 bases respectively, with 11 bases between them. The germline V gene has CDR1 LNHDA and CDR2 SQIVND (reference sequence). The CDR3 length is 13 residues.